This T cell receptor (beta chain) was captured in a study of technical replicates of blood from four donors. This CDR3 has 14 residues. CDR1 and CDR2 from the germline V gene are MDHEN and SYDVKM. Trimming at V came to 4 bases and at J to 7 bases, leaving 6 bases not matched to a gene. Assay used: immunoSEQ multiplex PCR; TCRdb lists only in-frame clones, some missing. The table lists 100,000 or so clones, 96% of them singletons. This chain joins TRBV28 and TRBJ2-4, with 8 bases fitting TRBD1. This clonotype was sampled from a human donor in good health. Sequences were obtained from T cells isolated from PBMCs. CDR3 residues: CASSSQGEGNIQYF. In nucleotides, the CDR3 is TGTGCCAGCAGTTCACAGGGGGAAGGTAACATTCAGTACTTC.